A selection of T cell receptor beta chains follows, all from one sample in a study of blood T cell repertoires in COVID-19. Here immunoSEQ multiplex PCR was the method, and the copy in TCRdb shows in-frame clones only, minus some. The sample lists about 140,000 clones; more than 70% were seen once. The sample consisted of peripheral blood. These receptors originate from a woman in her 50s with acute or convalescent COVID-19. Both conserved end residues are trimmed from each CDR3. Each record gives: J gene, V gene, CDR3 protein.

j_call: TRBJ1-2; v_call: TRBV18; cdr3_aa: ASSPTTGSYGYT
j_call: TRBJ2-1; v_call: TRBV30; cdr3_aa: AWRPPGGSYNEQF
j_call: TRBJ1-1; v_call: TRBV10-3; cdr3_aa: AIRRGAGQGDTEAF
j_call: TRBJ2-4; v_call: TRBV7-9; cdr3_aa: ASSFLSGQGAQNIQY
j_call: TRBJ1-5; v_call: TRBV29-1; cdr3_aa: SVGQGSGNQPQH
j_call: TRBJ1-1; v_call: TRBV7-8; cdr3_aa: ASSPRDRTPGTEAF
j_call: TRBJ2-7; v_call: TRBV9; cdr3_aa: ASSARHRGGVDEQY
j_call: TRBJ1-3; v_call: TRBV6-5; cdr3_aa: ASGQSSGNTIY
j_call: TRBJ1-2; v_call: TRBV28; cdr3_aa: ASSLGAGNGYT
j_call: TRBJ1-6; v_call: TRBV6-5; cdr3_aa: ASSPQGYNSPLH
j_call: TRBJ2-3; v_call: TRBV24-1; cdr3_aa: ATSVGTDPTDTQY
j_call: TRBJ1-4; v_call: TRBV11-2; cdr3_aa: ASSLLTYNEKLF
j_call: TRBJ1-1; v_call: TRBV6-1; cdr3_aa: ASSEGAVEAF
j_call: TRBJ1-5; v_call: TRBV19; cdr3_aa: ASIVDREEGQPQH
j_call: TRBJ1-3; v_call: TRBV5-6; cdr3_aa: ASSLGRAPGNTIY
j_call: TRBJ1-3; v_call: TRBV7-2; cdr3_aa: ASSSRVRWGNTIY
j_call: TRBJ1-2; v_call: TRBV5-5; cdr3_aa: ASSLGQGASLYGYT
j_call: TRBJ1-3; v_call: TRBV5-1; cdr3_aa: ASSEATGFSGNTIY
j_call: TRBJ1-2; v_call: TRBV5-6; cdr3_aa: ASSRDRGEGYT
j_call: TRBJ1-2; v_call: TRBV19; cdr3_aa: ASRRAGSDGYT